This T cell receptor (beta chain) originates from a study of blood T cell repertoires in COVID-19. On the study more broadly: Spain, Italy and the United States supplied samples that represented acute and convalescent COVID-19. PBMCs, B-cell-depleted T cells, or T cells were the source of the cDNA or gDNA that made up the material.

Per germline, CDR1 LGHNA and CDR2 YNFKEQ. The CDR3 contains 15 residues. V lost 3 bases and J lost 4; bases outside the gene matches: 4. Original methodology: How many nucleated cells were present was estimated from reference gene primer amplification. TCRdb keeps only in-frame clones here, not all; method: immunoSEQ multiplex PCR. V and J calls and clone size follow that table, whereas D and trimming were derived from the DNA. In the table there are under 350,000 clones, around 86% of which are singletons. Symptom resolution, clearance, or two negative PCRs marked donors in Cohort 3 as recovered. Material: PBMCs or T cells enriched from blood (not recorded which). The receptor's source is a man aged 30 to 39 who had recovered from COVID-19. The rearrangement links TRBV4-2 to TRBJ2-3, with 10 bases that match TRBD1. CDR3 amino acids: CASSHDRGRADTQYF. The CDR3 DNA is TGTGCCAGCAGCCATGACAGGGGGCGGGCAGATACGCAGTATTTT.